The entry that follows covers one T cell receptor (beta chain) sequence. Which antigen it targets is not known. Base qualities are missing; no much larger clone stands one base away. These data belong to a study of cytomegalovirus exposure and HLA in healthy donors (dated 2017 in TCRdb). Regarding the complete study: In an earlier analysis of 550 to 750 of the donors, approximately 300 Gb of sequence data and 90 million to 120 million unique TCR beta sequences from 150 million to 200 million T cells were reported. An early release that covered some 630 HLA-typed donors contained approximately 290 gigabases of sequencing data and 80 million or so unique TCR sequences. Among the roughly 400 genotyped donors, approximately 82% belonged to the genetic ancestry cluster associated with self-reported Caucasian donors. The aim of the study was to test whether cataloging public T cell receptors could identify signatures of past pathogen exposure. Using immunosequencing, the study profiled T cell repertoires from some 670 subjects and related those repertoires to cytomegalovirus serostatus. Along with the roughly 670-subject first cohort, a separate validation cohort of over a hundred different subjects was used. To predict cytomegalovirus infection status, the study brought together high-throughput TCR immunosequencing, statistical association of individual TCRs with disease status, and machine learning. To study patterns of TCR occurrence, a later analysis re-analyzed previously published TCR beta repertoires from 700 or so donors and added high-resolution HLA genotyping. Rather than using new phenotypic data, the later analysis identified candidate immune exposures from TCR beta sequences and from how often those sequences occurred across donors. To decide whether each TCR beta V gene segment behaved as functional or pseudogenic, an earlier analysis of 587 of the donors relied on high-throughput TCR beta sequencing. Donor age, sex, ethnicity and CMV serostatus were compiled together with the repertoire data. Genome-wide SNP genotypes for about three fifths of the 666 donors were used in a later genetic analysis, which treated that subset as a discovery cohort. Every repertoire in the discovery cohort had been generated on one and the same sequencing platform. Class I and class II HLA loci were covered by the typing at four-digit resolution. The number of donors typed differed by locus, with about 629-630 for A, B, C, DRB1 and DQB1, about 500 for DQA1, approximately 580 for DPA1, and roughly 450 for DPB1. Four or five DR-DQ haplotypes were handled as single units for association and clustering, since linkage in the cohort was strong. Among some 410 genotyped donors of the cohort, an average of around 250,000 unique TCR beta nucleotide sequences was sequenced per donor, of which roughly 17% were non-productive. General findings and caveats noted by the study authors: For the cohort, immune exposure information was limited to CMV serostatus. The earlier analysis of fewer than 750 of the donors excluded around 17 rarely observed V segments, including chromosome 9 orphons, because counts were too low. Cytomegalovirus status was reported to be diagnosed by the classifier with high specificity and sensitivity in both the original and validation cohorts. In vitro tests confirmed that three of the cytomegalovirus-associated TCR beta chains recognize cytomegalovirus antigens. A further reported finding was that TCR beta sequences accurately predicted the HLA-A and HLA-B alleles for most subjects in the first cohort. Correlated functional status among segregating V segments might reflect linkage disequilibrium, but an unknown experimental factor could not be ruled out. Some IMGT-functional V segments, including TRBV6-2 and TRBV6-3, could not be distinguished by the 87-base-pair reads and were therefore excluded. Strong co-occurrence of HLA alleles, especially DR and DQ, made assigning TCR associations to individual alleles difficult. Sequencing depth was assumed to be roughly uniform across donors in the presence/absence analyses, though that assumption may not hold. In a later analysis, several top co-occurrence clusters were reported to appear linked to parvovirus B19, influenza, CMV and Epstein-Barr virus. This cohort had only TCR beta chains sequenced, and the lack of alpha or paired-chain data limited which features could be detected. Most CMV-associated TCR beta chains appeared to be HLA-restricted in a later analysis, and the HLA associations seemed to be driven largely by CMV exposure. In a later analysis, HLA-associated TCR beta chains showed more clonal expansion and lower generation probabilities than non-associated chains that were equally common. Most TCR sequences were observed very rarely across donors, whereas some public TCRs were present in many individuals. A later analysis found that TCR association rates varied across HLA loci, with DRB1 alleles showing the most associated TCRs and HLA-C alleles the fewest. A total of fewer than 200 TCR beta chains were listed by the study as associated with cytomegalovirus. According to the authors, the approach could potentially be generalized to other disease states and immunological phenotypes. The sequencing pipeline was judged likely to have produced a cluster of highly shared sequence variants as a technical artifact. A later analysis associated about 16,000 TCR beta sequences with specific HLA alleles at a false discovery rate of 0.05. In an earlier analysis of 500 to 650 of the donors, most TCR beta V segments appeared in productive rearrangements about 87% or about 30% of the time, broadly matching IMGT annotations. In a later genetic analysis, a missense DCLRE1C variant was associated with V-gene and J-gene trimming of TCR beta chains, and the association was replicated in an independent cohort. A later genetic analysis reported fewer N-insertions in productive TCRs among donors in an Asian-associated ancestry cluster than the roughly 690-donor mean. Because HLA typing was missing for some donors at each locus, association tests included only the typed subset.

V and J are truncated by 4 bases and 6 bases respectively, leaving an intervening sequence of 13 bases. According to the germline V gene, CDR1 reads SGHRS and CDR2 reads YFSETQ. There are 14 amino acids in the CDR3, from cysteine to phenylalanine inclusive. Only the CDR3 region is kept as DNA, spanning 42 bases read in frame from base 1. The cohort comprised under 700 healthy bone marrow donors. All cohort members were sampled while nominally healthy, although unrecorded immune exposures were likely present. The donor was CMV seropositive and was included in the group of 250 to 300 seropositive cohort members. Each donor provided a peripheral blood sample, and peripheral blood mononuclear cells were used for TCR beta sequencing. The Qiagen DNeasy Blood Extraction Kit was used to extract genomic DNA from the blood cell samples. Receptor amplification or capture employed the immunoSEQ multiplex PCR assay. For the multiplex PCR, a mixture combining 60 forward primers for TCR Vbeta segments and 13 reverse primers for TCR Jbeta segments was used. The CDR3 region of rearranged TCR beta genes was amplified from genomic DNA by a multiplex PCR assay. On the Illumina HiSeq System, the amplified TCR beta libraries were sequenced as 87-base-pair reads. As for the authors' bioinformatics: A later analysis tallied around 87 million unique TCR beta chains across the 610 or so repertoires, and 10 million to 11 million of those chains were shared by two or more donors. Raw reads were error-corrected and collapsed into unique sequences with a nearest-neighbor algorithm that merged closely related sequences to remove PCR and sequencing errors. Alignment of CDR3 sequences to IMGT reference sequences was used to assign V, D and J gene segments. For a sequence to be retained, at least a six-nucleotide match to both a V gene segment and a J gene segment was required. A rearrangement counted as productive if the CDR3 had no stop codons and remained in frame with V and J, and every other rearrangement counted as non-productive. Following IMGT convention, CDR3 was defined as the stretch from the second conserved V-encoded cysteine to the conserved J-encoded phenylalanine. The earlier analysis of some 550 of the donors excluded any sequence lacking an unambiguous match to a single V gene segment. In an earlier analysis of some 590 of the donors, a V segment was called functional when productive rearrangements were above 56.7%, and segregating when the standard deviation between donors exceeded 5%. To diagnose cytomegalovirus status from the catalog of TCR beta chain sequences, a statistical classification framework was built. In a later analysis, TCR nucleotide sequences were compared against IMGT/GENE-DB human TR gene sequences so that V and J genes could be assigned. A later analysis assigned CDR3 sequences and most-parsimonious VDJ recombination scenarios with the TCRdist pipeline. In a later analysis, each TCR beta chain was defined by its CDR3 amino acid sequence together with its V-gene family, and reads without a unique V-gene family were excluded. To address suspected cross-contamination and a sequencing artifact, a later analysis removed 450 to 700 highly shared, low-generation-probability nucleotide sequences. A later analysis calculated a clonal expansion index for each public chain from normalized within-repertoire ranks of inferred template counts. A later analysis computed generation probabilities with a VDJ recombination model fitted to out-of-frame rearrangements, and checked the results against IGoR. In a later analysis, TCR-TCR, TCR-HLA and TCR-CMV co-occurrence was scored with hypergeometric tests, and a repertoire-size bias correction was applied to TCR pairs. A later analysis estimated false discovery rates by permuting HLA or CMV assignments 20 times. In a later analysis, co-occurring TCRs were grouped using DBSCAN, with TCRdist sequence similarity added in when clustering inside HLA-allele-positive subsets. Co-occurrence clustering excluded repertoires with fewer than 30,000 or more than 120,000 public chains, plus five with anomalous nucleotide sharing. As stored in TCRdb, this immuneACCESS dataset retains in-frame rearrangements with V and J assigned. A fraction of the clones does not appear; measured against another copy, unresolved V genes explain less than half of the discrepancy, and the remainder lacks a known reason. That table gives V, J and clone size, and the DNA gave D and trimming. The sample table records 90,000 to 130,000 clones; roughly 83% of these occur just once. The ten top clones hold 3% of the sample.

Sample: PBMCs. The chain is encoded by TRBV5-1 joined to TRBJ2-2, and the D gene may be TRBD2, 6 bases matching. This receptor was identified in a woman aged 18-30 years in good health and CMV-seropositive. This receptor carries the CDR3 CASSIGPGAGELFF. The DNA is as follows: TGCGCCAGCAGCATAGGACCGGGAGCCGGGGAGCTGTTTTTT.